This entry is about one T cell receptor beta chain. This clonotype was found many times. What antigen it recognizes has not been identified. The record has no base qualities; no much larger clone is one base away. This sample was included in a study of T-cell memory formation after mild COVID-19 (dated by TCRdb to the early 2020s). Regarding the study in general: TCR sequence clusters from the two donors were found to be largely donor specific. In a couple of donors, T-cell clones that expanded and contracted after mild COVID-19 were tracked by sequencing TCRalpha and TCRbeta repertoires over time. Two young, previously healthy adult volunteers made up the cohort, one male and one female. The paper as a whole reports these results and caveats: Contracting CD4+ clones were found mainly in CM and EM memory subsets, while CD8+ clones were enriched in EMRA. Some responding clones were detected in pre-infection memory, which suggested that pre-existing cross-reactive memory T cells had joined the SARS-CoV-2 response. Clones that contracted from day 15 to 85 showed balanced CD4/CD8 phenotypes, whereas a second wave of clones that expanded from day 15 to 37 leaned towards CD4+. The study covered only two mild cases, and larger cohorts including severe cases with pre-infection samples were considered necessary. SARS-CoV-2 specificity was not confirmed for the second-wave clones peaking on day 37.

Ficoll-Paque density gradient centrifugation was the method used to isolate PBMCs. These reads were obtained on an Illumina NovaSeq 6000. TCRalpha and TCRbeta cDNA libraries were built by 5'RACE with constant-segment primers, adding sample barcodes and unique molecular identifiers. Trizol reagent was used to extract RNA from every sample. Library amplification was performed in two PCR steps, and a second sample barcode and Illumina TruSeq adapters were introduced in the second step. Libraries were sequenced on an Illumina NovaSeq with 2 x 150 bp paired-end reads. For the original study's pipeline: Demultiplexing of reads and collapsing into UMI-guided consensus sequences were performed with migec v1.2.7. Using mixcr v2.1.11, UMI consensuses were aligned to TRA and TRB V and J templates and then assembled into clonotypes. A clonotype was counted as expanded or contracted only if both edgeR and NoisET called the change significant, with noise models trained on biological replicates. For edgeR calls, the thresholds were a false discovery rate-adjusted p below 0.01 and a log2 fold-change of 1. As an exploratory analysis of dynamics, max-normalized trajectories of the 1000 most abundant clonotypes were examined with PCA combined with hierarchical clustering. Each responding clone was given a CD4 or CD8 phenotype based on the CD4+ and CD8+ repertoires, which had been sequenced separately. In-frame beta chains were kept once TCRdb had trimmed the public reads at Q25 with fastp and called clones with MiXCR. CDR3 protein sequences are deduplicated, and each keeps its most common genes and DNA. What appears here as the V and J calls and clone size reflects TCRdb's work, not the paper's. In this sample the table shows 400,000 or so distinct CDR3 sequences, about 21% of which occur a single time. Under 15% of the sample comes from the top ten.

The CDR3, from cysteine to phenylalanine, totals 14 residues. Only CDR3 DNA remains: 42 bases, in frame from the first base. Taken from the germline V gene (reference sequence), the CDR1 and CDR2 loops are LNHDA and SQIVND. Trimmed from V: 8 bases; trimmed from J: 5 bases; junction bases lacking a gene match: 10. Material: PBMCs or a T cell subset sorted from them (not recorded which). The receptor comes from an adult woman who had mild COVID-19 (a few samples of this study predate the infection). The sample titles of this study are shuffled in the database, so cell type and time point are left out; the donor was told from shared clones. The rearrangement combines TRBV19 with TRBJ2-7; 9 bases in the middle match TRBD1. The CDR3 region has the sequence CASCKGQGIDEQYF. The sequenced DNA: TGTGCCAGTTGCAAGGGACAGGGAATCGACGAGCAGTACTTC.